This T cell receptor beta chain was recovered during a study of OX40 agonist ivuxolimab in advanced cancers. Points on this clone: Its antigen is not identified.

Systemic immunosuppression or a history of autoimmune disease excluded patients. The repertoire was sequenced with immunoSEQ multiplex PCR; TCRdb's copy has only in-frame clones and lacks some. Of tens of thousands of clones listed, approximately 89% were seen once; the top ten hold more than 20%. Study-wide findings and caveats: The expanded peripheral T cells' antigen specificity was not determined. By week 6 at 0.1 to 3.0 mg/kg, blood CD4+ and CD8+ T cells had expanded clonally.

Per germline, CDR1 SGDLS and CDR2 YYNGEE. The CDR3 covers 16 residues. The ends were cut back, 4 bases at V and 3 bases at J, with 17 bases in the middle. The chain combines TRBV9 with TRBJ2-1; tentative D call: TRBD2 (6 bases). The sample was CD4+ or CD8+ T cells sorted from blood, taken in a trial of the OX40 agonist ivuxolimab. The clonotype originates from an adult with an advanced solid tumor such as melanoma, head and neck, liver or kidney cancer. The CDR3 spells CASSPSPAGNYNEQFF. CDR3 nucleotides: TGTGCCAGCAGCCCTAGCCCAGCGGGCAACTACAATGAGCAGTTCTTC.